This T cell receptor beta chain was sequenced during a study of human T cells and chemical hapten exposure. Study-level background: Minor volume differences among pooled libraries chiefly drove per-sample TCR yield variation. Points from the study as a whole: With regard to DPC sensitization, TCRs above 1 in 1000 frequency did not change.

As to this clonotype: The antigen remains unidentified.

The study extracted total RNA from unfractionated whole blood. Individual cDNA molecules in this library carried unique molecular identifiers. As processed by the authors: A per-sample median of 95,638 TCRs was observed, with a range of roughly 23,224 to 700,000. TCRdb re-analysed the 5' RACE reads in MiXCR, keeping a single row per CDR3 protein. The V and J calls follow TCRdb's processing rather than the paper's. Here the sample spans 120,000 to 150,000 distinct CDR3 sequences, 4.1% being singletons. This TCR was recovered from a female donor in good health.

The CDR3 DNA is TGCGCCAGCAGCTTCCCCGGTACAGCTAAATATGAGCAGTTCTTC. Translation gives CASSFPGTAKYEQFF. The chain uses TRBV4-1 and TRBJ2-1; D call uncertain. The CDR3 covers 15 residues. CDR1 and CDR2 (germline): MGHRA, YSYEKL. V was cut by 5 bases and J by 8 bases, with 19 bases left in between.